This T cell receptor beta chain is drawn from a study of CD8 T cells in ankylosing spondylitis. Study-wide findings and caveats: Characteristic, it appeared, of ankylosing spondylitis blood was a TCR beta motif of eight highly homologous variants.

A word on this clonotype: Its antigen is currently unknown.

One entry per CDR3 protein results from TCRdb running MiXCR on the 5' RACE reads. This sample has roughly 470,000 distinct CDR3 sequences, with roughly 27% found just once. V lost 10 bases and J 5 bases, leaving 11 bases between the germline ends. The length of the CDR3 is 11 residues. Germline V gene lookup returns CDR1 SGHVS and CDR2 FQNEAQ. This TCR was sampled from a male donor with ankylosing spondylitis. The rearrangement links TRBV7-8 to TRBJ1-2, with D tentatively TRBD1 (6 bases). Sequenced: blood, either unsorted or a sorted T cell fraction (not recorded which). CDR3 bases: TGTGCCACCGGACAGACGTATGGCTACACCTTC. This translates into CATGQTYGYTF. Based on the CDR3 plus reference TRBV7-8 and TRBJ1-2, the full variable domain is GAGVSQSPRYKVAKRGQDVALRCDPISGHVSLFWYQQALGQGPEFLTYFQNEAQLDKSGLPSDRFFAERPEGSVSTLKIQRTQQEDSAVYLCATGQTYGYTFGSGTRLTVV.